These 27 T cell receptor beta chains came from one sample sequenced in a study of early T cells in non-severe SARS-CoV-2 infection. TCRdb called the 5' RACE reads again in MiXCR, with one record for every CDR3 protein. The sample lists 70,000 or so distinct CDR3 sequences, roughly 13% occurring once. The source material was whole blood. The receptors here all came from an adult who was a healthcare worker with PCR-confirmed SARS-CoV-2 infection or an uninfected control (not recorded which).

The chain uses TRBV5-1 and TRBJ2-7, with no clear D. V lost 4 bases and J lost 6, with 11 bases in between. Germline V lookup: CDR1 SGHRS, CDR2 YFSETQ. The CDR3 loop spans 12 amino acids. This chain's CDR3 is CASSVKGSEQYF. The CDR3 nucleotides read TGCGCCAGCAGCGTTAAGGGTTCCGAGCAGTACTTC.

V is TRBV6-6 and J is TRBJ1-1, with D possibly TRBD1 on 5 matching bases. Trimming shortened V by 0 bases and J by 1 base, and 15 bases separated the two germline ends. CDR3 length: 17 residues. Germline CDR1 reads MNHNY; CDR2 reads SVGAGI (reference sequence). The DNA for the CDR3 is TGTGCCAGCAGTTACTCCGGGGCGGGCGGAAGGAACACTGAAGCTTTCTTT. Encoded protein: CASSYSGAGGRNTEAFF.

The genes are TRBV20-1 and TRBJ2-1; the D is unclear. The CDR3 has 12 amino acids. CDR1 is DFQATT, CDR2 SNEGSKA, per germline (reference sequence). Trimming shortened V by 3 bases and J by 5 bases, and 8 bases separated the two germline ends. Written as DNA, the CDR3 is TGCAGTGCTAGGGTCAGAAACAATGAGCAGTTCTTC. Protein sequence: CSARVRNNEQFF.

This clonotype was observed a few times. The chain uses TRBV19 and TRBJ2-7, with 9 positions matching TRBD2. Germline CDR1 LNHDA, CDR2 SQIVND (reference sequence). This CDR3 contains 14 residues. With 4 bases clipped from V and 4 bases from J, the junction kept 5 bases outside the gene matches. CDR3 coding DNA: TGTGCCAGTAGTACTGGAGCGGGGGGTTACGAGCAGTACTTC. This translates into CASSTGAGGYEQYF.

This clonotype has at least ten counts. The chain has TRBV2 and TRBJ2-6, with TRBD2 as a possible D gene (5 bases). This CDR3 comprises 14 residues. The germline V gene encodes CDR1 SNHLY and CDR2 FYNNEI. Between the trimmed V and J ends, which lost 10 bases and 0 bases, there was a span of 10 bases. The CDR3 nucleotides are TGTGCCACCAAGGAGGACTCTGGGGCCAACGTCCTGACTTTC. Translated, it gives CATKEDSGANVLTF.

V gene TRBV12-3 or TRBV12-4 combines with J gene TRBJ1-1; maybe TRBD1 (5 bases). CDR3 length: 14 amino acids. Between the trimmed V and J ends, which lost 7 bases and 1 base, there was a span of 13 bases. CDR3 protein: CASMAGTPNTEAFF. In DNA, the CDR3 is TGTGCCAGCATGGCAGGGACCCCGAACACTGAAGCTTTCTTT.

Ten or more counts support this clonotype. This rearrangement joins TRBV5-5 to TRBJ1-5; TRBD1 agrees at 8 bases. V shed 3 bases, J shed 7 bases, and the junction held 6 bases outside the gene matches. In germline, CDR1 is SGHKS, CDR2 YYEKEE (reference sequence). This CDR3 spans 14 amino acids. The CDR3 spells CASSSDRGNQPQHF. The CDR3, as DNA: TGTGCCAGCAGCTCAGACAGGGGAAACCAGCCCCAGCATTTT. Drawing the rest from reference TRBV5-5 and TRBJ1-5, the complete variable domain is DAGVTQSPTHLIKTRGQQVTLRCSPISGHKSVSWYQQVLGQGPQFIFQYYEKEERGRGNFPDRFSARQFPNYSSELNVNALLLGDSALYLCASSSDRGNQPQHFGDGTRLSIL.

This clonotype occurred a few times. CDR3 protein: CAISASSGGADNEQFF. The CDR3 region has the DNA TGTGCCATCAGTGCATCTAGCGGGGGGGCCGACAATGAGCAGTTCTTC. The V and J genes are TRBV10-3 and TRBJ2-1; TRBD2 matches 12 bases. The J segment lost 5 bases and the V segment lost 4 bases, leaving 6 bases of the junction unmatched. CDR3 length equals 16 residues. The germline V gene has CDR1 ENHRY and CDR2 SYGVKD.

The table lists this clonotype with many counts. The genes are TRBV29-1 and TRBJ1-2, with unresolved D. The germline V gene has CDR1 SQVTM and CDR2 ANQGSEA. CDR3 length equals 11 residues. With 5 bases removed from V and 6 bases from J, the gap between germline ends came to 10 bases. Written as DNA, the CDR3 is TGCAGCGTTCGAAAGGGAGATGGCTACACCTTC. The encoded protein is CSVRKGDGYTF.

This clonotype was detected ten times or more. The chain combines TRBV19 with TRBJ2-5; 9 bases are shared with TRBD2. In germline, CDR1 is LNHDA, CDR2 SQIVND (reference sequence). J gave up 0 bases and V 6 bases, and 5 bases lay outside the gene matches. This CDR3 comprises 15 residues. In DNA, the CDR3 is TGTGCCAGTAGGACTAGCGGAGGCTACCAAGAGACCCAGTACTTC. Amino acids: CASRTSGGYQETQYF.

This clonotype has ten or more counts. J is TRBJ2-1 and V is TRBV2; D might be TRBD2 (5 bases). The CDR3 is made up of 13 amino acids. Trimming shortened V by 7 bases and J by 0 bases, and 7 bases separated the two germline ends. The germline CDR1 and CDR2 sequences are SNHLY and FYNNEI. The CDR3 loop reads CASTGDSYNEQFF. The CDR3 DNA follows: TGTGCCAGCACCGGGGACTCCTACAATGAGCAGTTCTTC.

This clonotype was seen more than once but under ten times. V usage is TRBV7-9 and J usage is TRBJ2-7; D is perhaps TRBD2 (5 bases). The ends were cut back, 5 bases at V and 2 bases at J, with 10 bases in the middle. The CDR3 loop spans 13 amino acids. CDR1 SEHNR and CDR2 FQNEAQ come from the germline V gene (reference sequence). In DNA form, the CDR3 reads TGTGCCAGCAGCCCGTGGGGAGCCTACGAGCAGTACTTC. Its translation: CASSPWGAYEQYF.

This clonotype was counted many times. The CDR3 loop reads CASSLMGRNSPLHF. The CDR3 region has the DNA TGTGCCAGCAGTTTGATGGGGCGGAATTCACCCCTCCACTTT. The V and J genes are TRBV12-3 or TRBV12-4 and TRBJ1-6, with TRBD1 as a possible D gene (5 bases). The CDR3 is made up of 14 amino acids. V lost 3 bases and J 7 bases, leaving 10 bases between the germline ends.

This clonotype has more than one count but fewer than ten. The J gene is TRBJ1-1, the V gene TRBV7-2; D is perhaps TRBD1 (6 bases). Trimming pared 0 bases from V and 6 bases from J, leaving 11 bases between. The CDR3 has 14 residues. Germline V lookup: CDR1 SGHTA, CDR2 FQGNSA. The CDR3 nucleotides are TGTGCCAGCAGCTTAGCCTCAGGGGAGTCTGAAGCTTTCTTT. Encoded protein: CASSLASGESEAFF.

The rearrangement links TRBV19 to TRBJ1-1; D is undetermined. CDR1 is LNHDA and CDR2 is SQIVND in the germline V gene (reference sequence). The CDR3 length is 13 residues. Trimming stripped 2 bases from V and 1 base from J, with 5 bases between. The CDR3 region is CASSISRNTEAFF. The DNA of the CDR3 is TGTGCCAGTAGTATATCGCGGAACACTGAAGCTTTCTTT. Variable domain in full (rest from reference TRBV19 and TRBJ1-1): DGGITQSPKYLFRKEGQNVTLSCEQNLNHDAMYWYRQDPGQGLRLIYYSQIVNDFQKGDIAEGYSVSREKKESFPLTVTSAQKNPTAFYLCASSISRNTEAFFGQGTRLTVV.

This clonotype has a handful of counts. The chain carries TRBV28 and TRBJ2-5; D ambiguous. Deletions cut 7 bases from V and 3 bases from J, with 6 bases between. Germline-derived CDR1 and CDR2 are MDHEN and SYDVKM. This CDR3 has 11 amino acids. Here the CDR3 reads CASMVKETQYF. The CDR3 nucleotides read TGTGCCAGCATGGTAAAAGAGACCCAGTACTTC.

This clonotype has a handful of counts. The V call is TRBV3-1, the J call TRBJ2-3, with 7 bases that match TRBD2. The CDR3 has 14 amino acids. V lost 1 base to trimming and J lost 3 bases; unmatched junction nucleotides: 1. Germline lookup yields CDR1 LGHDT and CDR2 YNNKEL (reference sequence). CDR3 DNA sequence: TGTGCCAGCAGCCAAGCGGGGGGAACAGATACGCAGTATTTT. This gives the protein CASSQAGGTDTQYF.

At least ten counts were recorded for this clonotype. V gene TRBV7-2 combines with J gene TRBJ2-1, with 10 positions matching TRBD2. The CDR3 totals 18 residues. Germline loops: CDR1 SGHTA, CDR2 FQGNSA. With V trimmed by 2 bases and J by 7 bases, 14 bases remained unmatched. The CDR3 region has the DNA TGTGCCAGCAGCTTATTCTCCCAAGCGGGGGGGCCTTTGAATGAGCAGTTCTTC. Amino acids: CASSLFSQAGGPLNEQFF.

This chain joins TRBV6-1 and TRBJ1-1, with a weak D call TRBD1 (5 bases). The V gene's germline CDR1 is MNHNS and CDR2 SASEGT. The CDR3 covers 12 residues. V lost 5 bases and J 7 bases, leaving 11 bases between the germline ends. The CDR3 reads CASSPEGIEAFF. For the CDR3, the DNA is TGTGCCAGCAGTCCGGAGGGGATTGAAGCTTTCTTT.

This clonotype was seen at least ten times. This CDR3 reads CATSRVRSYNEQFF. CDR3 nucleotides: TGTGCCACCAGCAGAGTGCGATCCTACAATGAGCAGTTCTTC. This sequence joins TRBV15 and TRBJ2-1, with D unclear. The CDR3 runs 14 residues. The V gene lost 1 base and the J gene lost 1 base, with 5 bases spanning the gap. Germline V CDR1 and CDR2: LNHNV, YYDKDF (reference sequence).

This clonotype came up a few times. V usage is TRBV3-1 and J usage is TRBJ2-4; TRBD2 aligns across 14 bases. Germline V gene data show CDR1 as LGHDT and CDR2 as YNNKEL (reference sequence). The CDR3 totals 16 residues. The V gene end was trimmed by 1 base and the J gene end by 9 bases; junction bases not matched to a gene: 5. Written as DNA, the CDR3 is TGTGCCAGCAGCCAAGGACTAGCGGGGGGGCCCGGCATTCAGTACTTC. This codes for CASSQGLAGGPGIQYF.

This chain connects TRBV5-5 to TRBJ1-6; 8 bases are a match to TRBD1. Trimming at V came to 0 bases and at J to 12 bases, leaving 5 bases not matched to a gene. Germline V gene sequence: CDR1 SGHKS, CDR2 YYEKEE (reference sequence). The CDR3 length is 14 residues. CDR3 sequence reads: CASSLDGTGGPLHF. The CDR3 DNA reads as TGTGCCAGCAGCTTGGACGGGACAGGTGGACCCCTCCACTTT.

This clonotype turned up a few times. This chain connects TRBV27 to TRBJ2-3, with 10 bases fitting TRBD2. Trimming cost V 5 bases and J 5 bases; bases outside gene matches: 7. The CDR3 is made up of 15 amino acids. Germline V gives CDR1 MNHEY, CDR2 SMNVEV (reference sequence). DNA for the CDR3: TGTGCCAGCAGTCAATTACTAGCGGGGAAAGATACGCAGTATTTT. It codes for CASSQLLAGKDTQYF.

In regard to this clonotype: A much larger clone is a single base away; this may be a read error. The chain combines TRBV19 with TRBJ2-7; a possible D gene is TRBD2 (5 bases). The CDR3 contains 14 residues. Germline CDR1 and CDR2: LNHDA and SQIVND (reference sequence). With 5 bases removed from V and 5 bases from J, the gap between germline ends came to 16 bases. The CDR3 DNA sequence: TGTGCCAGTAGTTGGGGAGATTCCCGCCACGAGCAGTACTTC. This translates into CASSWGDSRHEQYF.

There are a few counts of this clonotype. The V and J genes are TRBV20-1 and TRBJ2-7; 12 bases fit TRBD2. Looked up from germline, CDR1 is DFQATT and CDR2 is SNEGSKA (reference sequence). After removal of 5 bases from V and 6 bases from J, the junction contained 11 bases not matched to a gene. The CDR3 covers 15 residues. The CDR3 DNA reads TGCAGTGCTGGACTAACTAGCGGGGGGACTCTCGAGCAGTACTTC. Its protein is CSAGLTSGGTLEQYF.

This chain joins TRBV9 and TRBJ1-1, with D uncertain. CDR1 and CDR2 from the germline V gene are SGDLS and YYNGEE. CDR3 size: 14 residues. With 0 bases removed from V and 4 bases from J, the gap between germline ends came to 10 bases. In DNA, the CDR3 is TGTGCCAGCAGCGTAGCACCCCAAATCACTGAAGCTTTCTTT. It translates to CASSVAPQITEAFF. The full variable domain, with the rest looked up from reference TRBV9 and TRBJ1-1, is DSGVTQTPKHLITATGQRVTLRCSPRSGDLSVYWYQQSLDQGLQFLIQYYNGEERAKGNILERFSAQQFPDLHSELNLSSLELGDSALYFCASSVAPQITEAFFGQGTRLTVV.

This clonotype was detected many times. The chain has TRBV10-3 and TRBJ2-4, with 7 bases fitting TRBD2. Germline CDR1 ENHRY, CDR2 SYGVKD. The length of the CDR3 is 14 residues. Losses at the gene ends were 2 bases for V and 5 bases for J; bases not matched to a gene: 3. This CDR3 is CAISEAGRENIQYF. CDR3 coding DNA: TGTGCCATCAGTGAGGCGGGGAGGGAAAACATTCAGTACTTC.